This record looks at one T cell receptor (beta chain) sequence and its context. What it binds is not known. The data derive from a study of cytomegalovirus exposure and HLA in healthy donors. Study-wide context: Earlier, fewer than 130 million unique TCR beta sequences were recovered from about 200 million T cells by an analysis.

A multiplex PCR was run with 60 Vbeta primers and 13 Jbeta primers. Assay used: immunoSEQ multiplex PCR; TCRdb lists only in-frame clones, some missing. The repertoire holds about 160,000 clones, with around 78% as singletons. Overall study results and limits: The study found most TCR sequences rare, yet found some public TCRs in many donors. The authors later found HLA-associated TCR beta chains more clonally expanded than equally common others. It is likely that the observed cluster of highly shared sequence variants was a sequencing artifact.

This receptor was identified in a woman between 35 and 50 years old in good health and CMV-seronegative. Input material: PBMCs.

The CDR3 nucleotides read TGTGCCAGTTTCCGCAGGGGGCGGTTTTATGGCTACACCTTC. Encoded protein: CASFRRGRFYGYTF. This chain uses TRBV28 with TRBJ1-2, with 8 nucleotides matching TRBD1. The CDR3 sequence is 14 residues long. V lost 9 bases to trimming and J lost 5 bases; unmatched junction nucleotides: 11. The germline gives CDR1 MDHEN, CDR2 SYDVKM.